The 23 T cell receptor beta chains below all came from one sample that was sequenced in a study of T cell changes during pregnancy in multiple sclerosis. Libraries were prepared by immunoSEQ multiplex PCR; TCRdb keeps only in-frame clonotypes and omits some of them. Of fewer than 90,000 clones listed, 94% are singletons. The material was peripheral blood, obtained after pregnancy. These receptor sequences come from a female donor in good health, enrolled as a control in a pregnancy study.

The chain is built from TRBV10-3 and TRBJ2-3; D unresolved. V dropped 4 bases and J dropped 10 bases, with 15 bases sitting between them. Per the germline V gene, CDR1 is ENHRY and CDR2 is SYGVKD. This CDR3 has 13 amino acids. DNA of the CDR3: TGTGCCATCAGTGGAACTGGTGGAGTATCGCAGTATTTT. Protein sequence: CAISGTGGVSQYF.

The rearrangement joins TRBV5-1 to TRBJ1-1, with 8 positions matching TRBD1. Trimming took 3 bases from V and 4 from J; bases not matched to a gene: 11. This CDR3 has 16 amino acids. CDR1 and CDR2 (germline): SGHRS, YFSETQ. CDR3 protein: CASSSDRGRPPTEAFF. CDR3 nucleotides: TGCGCCAGCAGCTCTGACAGGGGACGGCCCCCCACTGAAGCTTTCTTT.

V and J are TRBV5-6 and TRBJ1-1; 8 positions match TRBD1. The junction had 5 bases not matched to a gene; V was cut back by 0 bases and J by 1 base. There are 16 residues in the CDR3. In germline, CDR1 is SGHDT, CDR2 YYEEEE. The CDR3 sequence is CASSLETGGQNTEAFF. As DNA, the CDR3 is TGTGCCAGCAGCTTGGAAACAGGGGGACAGAACACTGAAGCTTTCTTT. Using reference TRBV5-6 and TRBJ1-1 for the parts outside the CDR3, the full variable domain is DAGVTQSPTHLIKTRGQQVTLRCSPKSGHDTVSWYQQALGQGPQFIFQYYEEEERQRGNFPDRFSGHQFPNYSSELNVNALLLGDSALYLCASSLETGGQNTEAFFGQGTRLTVV.

The rearrangement links TRBV7-9 to TRBJ1-4; perhaps TRBD1 as D (5 bases). The germline CDR1 and CDR2 sequences are SEHNR and FQNEAQ (reference sequence). CDR3 length: 15 amino acids. Trimming took 1 base from V and 8 from J, leaving 14 bases between them. CDR3 amino acids: CASSLGTSSREKLFF. CDR3 DNA sequence: TGTGCCAGCAGCTTAGGGACATCGTCGAGAGAAAAACTGTTTTTT.

V is TRBV28 and J is TRBJ1-2; D is unclear. This CDR3 is built from 17 residues. Trimming removed 2 bases from V and 14 bases from J, with 30 bases in between. Germline assignment: CDR1 MDHEN and CDR2 SYDVKM. The CDR3 region is CASSLAGDGSPRRAWTF. CDR3 sequence (DNA): TGTGCCAGCAGTTTAGCGGGCGACGGCTCCCCCCGGCGGGCTTGGACCTTC.

The chain employs TRBV1 and TRBJ2-3; the table's D gene call, TRBD2, was not cross checked with the DNA. TRBV1 is listed as a pseudogene. The CDR3 consists of 18 residues. The CDR3 here is CTTVQRMLSGRGTDTQYF. The CDR3 DNA sequence: TGCACCACCGTACAACGGATGTTGTCCGGGAGAGGTACAGATACGCAGTATTTT.

The chain links TRBV27 to TRBJ2-1, with a weak D call TRBD2 (5 bases). The CDR3 contains 14 residues. The germline V gene has CDR1 MNHEY and CDR2 SMNVEV (reference sequence). Trimming left V 2 bases short and J 7 bases short, with 12 bases between. The CDR3 coding sequence is TGTGCCAGCAGTTTAGCTAGAGGGTGGAATGAGCAGTTCTTC. As protein: CASSLARGWNEQFF.

The J gene is TRBJ1-5, the V gene TRBV6-1, with D possibly being TRBD1 (6 bases). CDR1 and CDR2 from the germline V gene are MNHNS and SASEGT. The ends were cut back, 3 bases at V and 3 bases at J, with 15 bases in the middle. The CDR3 runs 16 residues. CDR3: CASSEATGWVNQPQHF. The CDR3, as DNA: TGTGCCAGCAGTGAGGCGACAGGATGGGTCAATCAGCCCCAGCATTTT.

This sequence joins TRBV4-1 and TRBJ2-1, with 11 bases identical to TRBD2. V gave up 1 base and J gave up 1 base; unmatched junction bases: 6. CDR1 is MGHRA, CDR2 YSYEKL, per germline. This CDR3 spans 18 amino acids. The DNA of the CDR3 is TGCGCCAGCAGCCAAGTTTTATTAGCGGGAGGGTCCTACAATGAGCAGTTCTTC. It specifies CASSQVLLAGGSYNEQFF.

The rearrangement uses TRBV2 and TRBJ1-1, with D tentatively TRBD1 (6 bases). The CDR3 length is 16 residues. V shed 1 base and J shed 3 bases, with 15 bases lying between them. The V gene's germline CDR1 is SNHLY and CDR2 FYNNEI. The CDR3 sequence: CASSEVMWGQDTEAFF. In nucleotides, the CDR3 is TGTGCCAGCAGTGAAGTTATGTGGGGGCAAGACACTGAAGCTTTCTTT.

The chain employs TRBV19 and TRBJ2-7; D perhaps matches TRBD2 (6 bases). The V gene's germline CDR1 is LNHDA and CDR2 SQIVND (reference sequence). Trimming shortened V by 5 bases and J by 7 bases, and 18 bases separated the two germline ends. This CDR3 comprises 14 residues. CDR3 bases: TGTGCCAGTAGTGCTCAAGCCCGGGACTCTGAGCAGTACTTC. Its translation is CASSAQARDSEQYF.

The rearrangement links TRBV7-2 to TRBJ1-2; 10 bases match TRBD1. Trimming removed 3 bases from V and 7 bases from J; junction bases left unmatched: 14. CDR1 SGHTA and CDR2 FQGNSA come from the germline V gene. CDR3 length: 17 residues. The CDR3, as DNA: TGTGCCAGCAGCTTCGGACAGGGGGAGGGGGAAAGTAGTGGCTACACCTTC. As protein: CASSFGQGEGESSGYTF.

The CDR3 reads CASSPRGTWGTGELFF. The CDR3 nucleotides are TGTGCCAGCAGCCCGAGGGGGACGTGGGGCACCGGGGAGCTGTTTTTT. J is TRBJ2-2 and V is TRBV7-9, with D perhaps matching TRBD1 (6 bases). V lost 5 bases, J lost 4 bases, and 17 bases lay in between. CDR3 size: 16 residues. Germline V gene sequence: CDR1 SEHNR, CDR2 FQNEAQ (reference sequence).

This chain uses TRBV19 with TRBJ1-1; D possibly corresponds to TRBD1 (5 bases). CDR3 length: 14 amino acids. V gave up 8 bases and J gave up 1 base, with 14 bases separating them. Germline CDR1 LNHDA, CDR2 SQIVND (reference sequence). The CDR3 nucleotides are TGTGCCAGTCTTGGGGGGTGGGGGAACACTGAAGCTTTCTTT. Amino acid sequence: CASLGGWGNTEAFF.

V gene TRBV19 combines with J gene TRBJ2-2; 7 bases line up with TRBD2. Losses at the gene ends were 9 bases for V and 0 bases for J; bases not matched to a gene: 10. The length of the CDR3 is 16 residues. Germline-derived CDR1 and CDR2 are LNHDA and SQIVND (reference sequence). The CDR3 DNA reads TGTGCCAGCGCCCGAAAGGGGACTACGAACACCGGGGAGCTGTTTTTT. Its protein is CASARKGTTNTGELFF.

The J gene is TRBJ1-5, the V gene TRBV18; TRBD1 agrees at 7 bases. V trimming: 6 bases; J trimming: 4 bases; junction bases outside the gene matches: 9. CDR3 size: 15 residues. Germline V gives CDR1 KGHSH, CDR2 LQKENI. CDR3 loop: CASSSVQGENQPQHF. The CDR3 DNA reads TGTGCCAGCTCTTCGGTGCAGGGGGAAAATCAGCCCCAGCATTTT.

V is TRBV27 and J is TRBJ1-3; no reliable D call. Looked up from germline, CDR1 is MNHEY and CDR2 is SMNVEV (reference sequence). Trimming removed 6 bases at V and 0 bases at J, with 6 bases between. The CDR3 consists of 13 residues. CDR3 protein: CASRPSSGNTIYF. Written as DNA, the CDR3 is TGTGCCAGCAGACCCAGCTCTGGAAACACCATATATTTT.

V usage is TRBV4-1 and J usage is TRBJ1-2; no definite D call. V was clipped by 1 base and J by 2 bases, with 11 bases between them. The CDR3 has 15 amino acids. Germline CDR1 reads MGHRA; CDR2 reads YSYEKL. CDR3 region: CASSQAYSQNYGYTF. In DNA form, the CDR3 reads TGCGCCAGCAGCCAAGCATACTCGCAAAACTATGGCTACACCTTC.

The chain employs TRBV5-4 and TRBJ1-1; possible D gene TRBD1, 5 bases. CDR1 is SGHNT, CDR2 YYREEE, per germline (reference sequence). CDR3 length: 14 amino acids. Trimming took 2 bases from V and 1 from J, leaving 9 bases between them. CDR3 sequence: CASSLDRQNTEAFF. CDR3 nucleotides: TGTGCCAGCAGCTTAGACAGACAGAACACTGAAGCTTTCTTT.

The chain has TRBV7-2 and TRBJ2-7; possibly TRBD1 for D (6 bases). V was trimmed by 5 bases and J by 0 bases, leaving 11 bases between them. The CDR3 runs 14 residues. Germline CDR1 is SGHTA and CDR2 is FQGNSA. This chain's CDR3 is CASSRRDTSYEQYF. CDR3 sequence (DNA): TGTGCCAGCAGCCGCCGGGACACCTCCTACGAGCAGTACTTC. The full variable domain, its missing parts supplied by reference TRBV7-2 and TRBJ2-7, is GAGVSQSPSNKVTEKGKDVELRCDPISGHTALYWYRQSLGQGLEFLIYFQGNSAPDKSGLPSDRFSAERTGGSVSTLTIQRTQQEDSAVYLCASSRRDTSYEQYFGPGTRLTVT.

The CDR3 DNA follows: TGTGCCAGTAGTATTCTAGCGGGGCCCTCCTACAATGAGCAGTTCTTC. Its protein product is CASSILAGPSYNEQFF. The J gene is TRBJ2-1, the V gene TRBV19, with 9 bases matching TRBD2. Per germline, CDR1 LNHDA and CDR2 SQIVND (reference sequence). Unmatched junction bases numbered 3, after V lost 3 bases and J lost 0 bases. The CDR3 has 16 residues.

The chain joins TRBV28 to TRBJ2-7, with 7 nucleotides matching TRBD1. The CDR3 runs to 14 residues. With 5 bases clipped from V and 6 bases from J, the junction kept 10 bases outside the gene matches. CDR1 and CDR2 from the germline V gene are MDHEN and SYDVKM. The CDR3 DNA sequence: TGTGCCAGCAGTGAGACAGGGCTCTTTCTCGAGCAGTACTTC. It translates to CASSETGLFLEQYF.

The J gene is TRBJ2-7, the V gene TRBV6-6; TRBD2 is a possible D gene (6 bases). Germline CDR1 and CDR2: MNHNY and SVGAGI (reference sequence). The CDR3 is 14 residues long. Trimming cost V 0 bases and J 0 bases, with 6 bases left between them. DNA of the CDR3: TGTGCCAGCAGTTACTCGGGGGGCTCCTACGAGCAGTACTTC. Protein: CASSYSGGSYEQYF.